This T cell receptor beta chain comes out of a study of T cells in Graves' hyperthyroidism and ophthalmopathy. Study-wide results and caveats: Stable hyperthyroidism was separated from ophthalmopathy by a model based on 13 V-J features. Most thyroid clonotypes expanded above 0.001 appeared in blood too. Ophthalmopathy, which appeared later, was predicted by the model a median around 6.9 months before onset.

Germline CDR1 SGHRS, CDR2 YFSETQ. This CDR3 is 12 amino acids long. V dropped 0 bases and J dropped 11 bases, with 11 bases sitting between them. RNA transcripts provided the source from which TCR beta CDR3 regions were amplified. When the TCR CDR3 underwent first-round RT-PCR, the HTBI primer set was used. MiXCR, run by TCRdb on the multiplex PCR reads, gives a single entry per CDR3 protein. The data contain more than 35,000 distinct CDR3 sequences, around 45% of them singletons. Patients aged 18 to 65 had newly diagnosed hyperthyroidism lasting under 2 months. As concerns this clonotype: The target antigen is unknown.

What was sequenced was peripheral blood or thyroid tissue (not recorded which). V and J are TRBV5-1 and TRBJ1-1; maybe TRBD1 (6 bases). This TCR was recovered from a woman between 50 and 59 years old with Graves' hyperthyroidism. Written as DNA, the CDR3 is TGCGCCAGCAGCTTGGGCAGGGGCGGGGCTTTCTTT. It is translated as CASSLGRGGAFF.